The clone carrying this T cell receptor (beta chain) was counted once. Its antigen is undetermined. This sample is drawn from a study of persistence of HIV-infected CD4 T cells. The CDR3 runs to 13 residues. Trimming took 5 bases from V and 3 from J, leaving 10 bases between them. Per germline, CDR1 MNHEY and CDR2 SVGAGI. An overlapping HIV-1 Gag peptide pool stimulated these cells at 0.85 to 1 ug/peptide/mL. Sorting selected CD4+ T cells upregulating both CD40 ligand and CD69. The libraries were made with immunoSEQ version 4 in survey mode. Libraries were prepared by immunoSEQ multiplex PCR; TCRdb keeps only in-frame clonotypes and omits some of them. The sample has about 30,000 clones, less than 75% seen once.

This TCR was recovered from an adult man with HIV who was CMV-seropositive. The gene calls are TRBV6-5 and TRBJ1-1, with a possible D match to TRBD1 (6 bases). The source was CD4+ T cells sorted from PBMCs after approximately 19-hour stimulation, collected from a patient who received antiretroviral therapy. CDR3 amino acids: CASSRPGDTEAFF. In nucleotides, the CDR3 is TGTGCCAGCAGTCGCCCAGGGGACACTGAAGCTTTCTTT.